One and the same sample provided the 19 T cell receptor beta chains below, sequenced in a study of T cells in Graves' hyperthyroidism and ophthalmopathy. RNA transcripts were the template for amplifying TCR beta CDR3 regions. HTBI primers were used for first-round RT-PCR of the TCR CDR3. From the multiplex PCR reads, TCRdb called clonotypes with MiXCR, one entry per CDR3 protein. The profile shows around 520,000 distinct CDR3 sequences, approximately 14% of them singletons. What was sequenced was blood. The receptors were gathered from a woman aged 40 to 55 with Graves' hyperthyroidism.

The rearrangement joins TRBV7-3 to TRBJ2-3; 7 nucleotides match TRBD1. CDR1 and CDR2 from the germline V gene are SGHTA and FQGTGA. Trimming at V came to 3 bases and at J to 2 bases, leaving 5 bases not matched to a gene. The CDR3 loop spans 15 amino acids. The CDR3: CASSLTGHFTDTQYF. CDR3 nucleotide sequence: TGTGCCAGCAGCTTGACAGGGCATTTCACAGATACGCAGTATTTT. Filled out from reference TRBV7-3 and TRBJ2-3, the complete variable domain reads GAGVSQTPSNKVTEKGKYVELRCDPISGHTALYWYRQSLGQGPEFLIYFQGTGAADDSGLPNDRFFAVRPEGSVSTLKIQRTERGDSAVYLCASSLTGHFTDTQYFGPGTRLTVL.

This clonotype was seen many times. V is TRBV5-1 and J is TRBJ2-7; 10 bases line up with TRBD2. V shed 0 bases and J 7 bases; nucleotides not matched to a gene: 7. The germline gives CDR1 SGHRS, CDR2 YFSETQ. CDR3 size: 15 residues. CDR3: CASSLEAGGPREQYF. In DNA form, the CDR3 reads TGCGCCAGCAGCTTGGAAGCGGGAGGGCCACGGGAGCAGTACTTC.

In the case of this clonotype: One end of the junction varies from germline; a read error may be responsible. This chain connects TRBV5-1 to TRBJ2-1, with D unresolved. Germline V gives CDR1 SGHRS, CDR2 YFSETQ. This CDR3 has 17 amino acids. The CDR3 region is CASSLGPALSSHNEQFF. For the CDR3, the DNA is TGCGCCAGCAGCTTGGGGCCAGCGCTGAGCTCCCACAATGAGCAGTTCTTC.

J is TRBJ1-3 and V is TRBV6-1; D is uncertain. The CDR3 is made up of 15 amino acids. The V gene lost 6 bases and the J gene lost 2 bases, with 14 bases spanning the gap. Germline V CDR1 and CDR2: MNHNS, SASEGT. CDR3: CASSSGGATGNTIYF. The CDR3 DNA is TGTGCCAGCAGCAGCGGTGGCGCGACTGGAAACACCATATATTTT.

This clonotype was counted many times. The V gene is TRBV12-3 or TRBV12-4, the J gene TRBJ1-2; the match to TRBD1 covers 8 bases. Trimming cost V 2 bases and J 8 bases; bases outside gene matches: 4. The CDR3 has 13 residues. The CDR3 nucleotides are TGTGCCAGCAGTTTATGGACAGGGAGCGGCTACACCTTC. Protein: CASSLWTGSGYTF.

This clonotype has a count of ten or more. This chain uses TRBV28 with TRBJ2-7, with 7 bases that match TRBD1. CDR1 is MDHEN, CDR2 SYDVKM, per germline. CDR3 size: 21 residues. The V gene end was trimmed by 6 bases and the J gene end by 4 bases; junction bases not matched to a gene: 30. In DNA, the CDR3 is TGTGCCAGCAGCCATAACGTTAGACAGGGTATTTTTGTTTCGTCGGGATACGAGCAGTACTTC. This encodes CASSHNVRQGIFVSSGYEQYF.

This clonotype showed up many times. V gene TRBV5-1 combines with J gene TRBJ2-2, with 7 nucleotides matching TRBD2. V gave up 4 bases and J gave up 7 bases; unmatched junction bases: 10. The CDR3 has 15 amino acids. CDR1 and CDR2 (germline): SGHRS, YFSETQ. The CDR3 protein is CASSLLREAYGELFF. CDR3 nucleotides: TGCGCCAGCAGCCTATTACGGGAGGCATACGGGGAGCTGTTTTTT.

The rearrangement links TRBV12-3 or TRBV12-4 to TRBJ2-1; 12 bases agree with TRBD2. Losses at the gene ends were 4 bases for V and 8 bases for J; bases not matched to a gene: 6. CDR3 length: 15 amino acids. CDR3 sequence reads: CASSWGTSGPDEQFF. The DNA of the CDR3 is TGTGCCAGCAGTTGGGGGACTAGCGGGCCCGATGAGCAGTTCTTC.

This clonotype was counted only a few times. This chain uses TRBV11-2 with TRBJ2-4; D could derive from TRBD1 or TRBD2 (7 bases each). The CDR3 is made up of 13 amino acids. In germline, CDR1 is SGHAT, CDR2 FQNNGV. Trimming cost V 5 bases and J 7 bases, with 12 bases left between them. CDR3 sequence: CASSIQGGNIQYF. The CDR3 coding sequence is TGTGCCAGCAGCATCCAGGGGGGGAACATTCAGTACTTC.

The chain recombines TRBV4-2 with TRBJ1-2; D gene uncertain. The V gene's germline CDR1 is LGHNA and CDR2 YNFKEQ. The length of the CDR3 is 11 residues. Trimming left V 1 base short and J 6 bases short, with 3 bases between. The CDR3 loop is CASSQADGYTF. In nucleotides, the CDR3 is TGTGCCAGCAGCCAAGCGGATGGCTACACCTTC.

This clonotype was picked up many times. V and J are TRBV11-2 and TRBJ2-3; either TRBD1 or TRBD2 may supply D (5 bases each). Trimming removed 1 base from V and 4 bases from J, with 15 bases in between. Germline CDR1 SGHAT, CDR2 FQNNGV. The CDR3 totals 16 residues. The CDR3 bases are TGTGCCAGCAGCTTAGCTGGGGCGGGCATTCCAGATACGCAGTATTTT. Amino acids: CASSLAGAGIPDTQYF.

This rearrangement joins TRBV20-1 to TRBJ2-1; TRBD2 aligns across 9 bases. The CDR3 spans 18 residues. In germline, CDR1 is DFQATT, CDR2 SNEGSKA (reference sequence). V was pared by 4 bases and J by 2 bases, with 15 bases of the junction left unmatched. CDR3 DNA sequence: TGCAGTGCTATCTGGGGGGCTAGCGGGAATCTCGCCTACAATGAGCAGTTCTTC. The encoded protein is CSAIWGASGNLAYNEQFF.

This clonotype was seen many times. The gene calls are TRBV5-8 and TRBJ1-5, with 8 nucleotides matching TRBD1. CDR1 is SGHTS, CDR2 YDEGEE, per germline. The CDR3 has 14 residues. Losses at the gene ends were 4 bases for V and 3 bases for J; bases not matched to a gene: 3. The CDR3 DNA follows: TGTGCCAGCAGCATGGGACAGGACAATCAGCCCCAGCATTTT. It yields the protein CASSMGQDNQPQHF.

This clonotype was counted ten times or more. The chain couples TRBV25-1 to TRBJ2-7; D uncertain. The V end was cut by 8 bases, the J end by 4 bases, with 15 bases between. The CDR3 is 13 amino acids. Germline V CDR1 and CDR2: MGHDK, SYGVNS. The CDR3 reads CASATGGPYEQYF. The CDR3 region has the DNA TGTGCCAGCGCCACGGGCGGTCCGTACGAGCAGTACTTC.

This clonotype was seen ten or more times. The chain carries TRBV10-3 and TRBJ2-1; D assignment may be TRBD1 or TRBD2 (6 bases each). This CDR3 spans 15 amino acids. CDR1 and CDR2 from the germline V gene are ENHRY and SYGVKD. The V and J ends lost 4 bases and 6 bases respectively, with 16 bases between them. The CDR3 loop is CAISGGDIEGNEQFF. The CDR3 DNA is TGTGCCATCAGTGGGGGGGACATCGAGGGCAATGAGCAGTTCTTC.

The chain carries TRBV27 and TRBJ2-3; 13 nucleotides align to TRBD2. This CDR3 contains 17 residues. J lost 2 bases, V lost 6 bases, and 8 bases had no gene match. CDR1 and CDR2 from the germline V gene are MNHEY and SMNVEV (reference sequence). The CDR3 protein is CASSLMGLAGLTDTQYF. Here the CDR3 DNA reads TGTGCCAGCAGCTTGATGGGACTAGCGGGACTCACAGATACGCAGTATTTT.

The chain carries TRBV28 and TRBJ1-2; TRBD1 matches at 7 bases. Per germline, CDR1 MDHEN and CDR2 SYDVKM. The CDR3 runs 15 residues. Germline trimming cut 5 bases from V and 5 bases from J; bases unmatched to any gene: 11. CDR3 region: CASSPLTGTAYGYTF. The DNA of the CDR3 is TGTGCCAGCAGTCCACTTACCGGGACAGCGTATGGCTACACCTTC.

This clonotype has a count of ten or more. This rearrangement joins TRBV5-1 to TRBJ2-3; 8 positions agree with TRBD2. J gave up 2 bases and V 6 bases, and 5 bases lay outside the gene matches. The CDR3 totals 14 residues. The germline V gene encodes CDR1 SGHRS and CDR2 YFSETQ. The CDR3 bases are TGCGCCAGCAACGGGGGGGTCCCCACAGATACGCAGTATTTT. Amino acid sequence: CASNGGVPTDTQYF.

This clonotype was counted ten times or more. This chain connects TRBV3-1 to TRBJ2-7; D gene ambiguous. The germline V and J ends were trimmed by 1 base and 2 bases, with 9 bases remaining between them. The CDR3 is 14 residues long. Germline CDR1 and CDR2: LGHDT and YNNKEL (reference sequence). CDR3: CASSQVESTYEQYF. The CDR3, as DNA: TGTGCCAGCAGCCAAGTTGAGTCTACCTACGAGCAGTACTTC.